This T cell receptor beta chain was found in a study of T cell changes during pregnancy in multiple sclerosis. Only in-frame clones appear in the TCRdb table, and some are missing; sequencing was by immunoSEQ multiplex PCR. The data contain some 81,000 clones, over 75% of them seen just once; the ten biggest clones take up 1.9%. The CDR3 has 13 amino acids. V was clipped by 2 bases and J by 6 bases, with 10 bases between them. Germline CDR1 and CDR2: SEHNR and FQNEAQ (reference sequence). In this sample, this clone turned up a few times. The J gene is TRBJ1-1, the V gene TRBV7-9; D ambiguous. The sample was peripheral blood, taken before pregnancy. The TCR originated in a female donor with multiple sclerosis, enrolled in a pregnancy study. CDR3 DNA: TGTGCCAGCAGCTTAACAGCTTTCTCTGAAGCTTTCTTT. Residues: CASSLTAFSEAFF. Full variable domain (missing parts from reference TRBV7-9 and TRBJ1-1): DTGVSQNPRHKITKRGQNVTFRCDPISEHNRLYWYRQTLGQGPEFLTYFQNEAQLEKSRLLSDRFSAERPKGSFSTLEIQRTEQGDSAMYLCASSLTAFSEAFFGQGTRLTVV.